These T cell receptor beta chains were read from a single sample in a study of blood T cell repertoires in COVID-19. Method: immunoSEQ multiplex PCR; TCRdb's copy keeps in-frame clones and lacks some. The sample lists a few hundred thousand clones, more than 70% occurring once. The sample consisted of peripheral blood. Receptor source: a woman in her forties or fifties with COVID-19, enrolled during active disease. Each CDR3 is given with its conserved first and last residue. The D gene is left open where the match is weak. Expanded clones get a size class; other rows say once, few or many, or leave the size out.

>TRBV2|NA|NA|TRBJ1-2
TGTGCCAGCAGTGTAGACTTTTCACCCTATGGCTACACCTTC
CASSVDFSPYGYTF
>TRBV12-5|TRBD1|NA|TRBJ1-5
TGTGCTAGTGGGCAACAGGGGGGTCGGAAGGATCCCCAGCATTTT
CASGQQGGRKDPQHF
>TRBV6-6|TRBD1|NA|TRBJ1-2
TGTGCCAGCAGTTACTCGGACAGGGAGAAGGATGGCTACACCTTC
CASSYSDREKDGYTF
>TRBV7-2|NA|NA|TRBJ1-1
TGTGCCAGCAGGGGACTGGTGGGTTTAAACACTGAAGCTTTCTTT
CASRGLVGLNTEAFF
>TRBV24-1|TRBD1|NA|TRBJ2-2
TGTGCCACCACGACACAGGGGACCGGGGAGCTGTTTTTT
CATTTQGTGELFF
>TRBV7-8|NA|NA|TRBJ2-5
TGTGCCAGCAGCCACCTCGGGGGAGAGACCCAGTACTTC
CASSHLGGETQYF
>TRBV6-4|NA|once|TRBJ2-3
TGTGCCAGCAGTGACTTCCTAGCCTCAGATACGCAGTATTTT
CASSDFLASDTQYF
>TRBV18|NA|NA|TRBJ2-1
TGTGCCAGCTCACCCCGGAGGGGAGACTACAATGAGCAGTTCTTC
CASSPRRGDYNEQFF
>TRBV12-5|NA|NA|TRBJ2-1
TGTGCTAGTGGTTTGGACCCCGACAGCATAATCTACAATGAGCAGTTCTTC
CASGLDPDSIIYNEQFF
>TRBV4-1|NA|NA|TRBJ2-5
TGCGCCAGCAGCCAAACCTTCGGAGGAAAAGGAGAGACCCAGTACTTC
CASSQTFGGKGETQYF
>TRBV24-1|TRBD2|NA|TRBJ2-1
TGTGCCACCAGTGTAGGGCTAGCGGGTCCGAGTGAGCAGTTCTTC
CATSVGLAGPSEQFF
>TRBV11-2|NA|NA|TRBJ2-7
TGTGCCAGCAGCTTTGGAACCAGGGGCGCCTACGAGCAGTACTTC
CASSFGTRGAYEQYF
>TRBV7-9|TRBD2|NA|TRBJ2-1
TGTGCCAGCACCGGAGGAAATAATAGCGGGGGGAGGAATGAGCAGTTCTTC
CASTGGNNSGGRNEQFF
>TRBV6-1|NA|NA|TRBJ2-5
TGTGCCAGCAGTGAAACGAGGGGGGAGACCCAGTACTTC
CASSETRGETQYF
>TRBV7-3|TRBD1|once|TRBJ1-6
TGTGCCAGCAGCTTAACGGGACAGAGTCGTTCACCCCTCCACTTT
CASSLTGQSRSPLHF
>TRBV14|NA|NA|TRBJ2-4
TGTGCCAGCAGCCAAGTGACAGCCGCAAACATTCAGTACTTC
CASSQVTAANIQYF
>TRBV5-1|TRBD1|NA|TRBJ1-6
TGCGCCAGCAGCACGGGACAGGGTGATAATTCACCCCTCCACTTT
CASSTGQGDNSPLHF
>TRBV6-6|TRBD1|NA|TRBJ1-1
TGTGCCAGCAGTAGGGACAGTCTGAGCACTGAAGCTTTCTTT
CASSRDSLSTEAFF
>TRBV5-1|TRBD1|few|TRBJ1-2
TGCGCCAGCAGCGGGGACAGTTATGGCTACACCTTC
CASSGDSYGYTF
>TRBV14|TRBD2|NA|TRBJ2-1
TGTGCCAGCAGCCAAGATGAACCGAGCGGGGGGGTTTTAAATGAGCAGTTCTTC
CASSQDEPSGGVLNEQFF
>TRBV5-1|TRBD1|NA|TRBJ2-5
TGCGCCAGCAGCTCGGGACAGGGACCAGAGACCCAGTACTTC
CASSSGQGPETQYF
>TRBV19|TRBD1|NA|TRBJ1-5
TGTGCCAGTAGCGACAGGGGAATCAATCAGCCCCAGCATTTT
CASSDRGINQPQHF
>TRBV3-1/TRBV3-2|NA|NA|TRBJ1-3
TGTGCCAGCAGCGAGAGAGACACCATATATTTT
CASSERDTIYF
>TRBV6-5|NA|NA|TRBJ1-1
TGTGCCAGCAGTTACTCCGGGTACACTGAAGCTTTCTTT
CASSYSGYTEAFF
>TRBV19|NA|NA|TRBJ1-5
TGTGCCAGTACCCATTGGACTTATAGCAATCAGCCCCAGCATTTT
CASTHWTYSNQPQHF
>TRBV2|TRBD1|NA|TRBJ1-1
TGTGCCAGCAGTGACGGTACAGGGGGTAACACTGAAGCTTTCTTT
CASSDGTGGNTEAFF
>TRBV9|TRBD1|NA|TRBJ2-5
TGTGCCAGCAGCCTTACAGGGGTAAACCGAGAGACCCAGTACTTC
CASSLTGVNRETQYF
>TRBV19|NA|NA|TRBJ1-1
TGTGCCAGTAGTATAGAAGGCAGGAACTGGAACACTGAAGCTTTCTTT
CASSIEGRNWNTEAFF
>TRBV3-1/TRBV3-2|NA|NA|TRBJ2-1
TGTGCCAGCAGCCAAGGAGCCTCCCTAGTCAATGAGCAGTTCTTC
CASSQGASLVNEQFF
>TRBV6-5|TRBD1|NA|TRBJ1-2
TGTGCCAGCAGATCGAGACAGGGGGCCGGTGGCTACACCTTC
CASRSRQGAGGYTF
>TRBV6-1|TRBD1|NA|TRBJ2-7
TGTGCCAGCAGTGAAGTATGGAGACAGGGGAAGGACGAGCAGTACTTC
CASSEVWRQGKDEQYF
>TRBV13|TRBD2|NA|TRBJ2-1
TGTGCCAGCAGCTCCACATCTCCGGCGGGGGCCTACAATGAGCAGTTCTTC
CASSSTSPAGAYNEQFF
>TRBV11-2|TRBD2|NA|TRBJ2-1
TGTGCCAGCAGCACAGCGGGGGTAAACAATGAGCAGTTCTTC
CASSTAGVNNEQFF
>TRBV20-1|NA|NA|TRBJ2-3
TGCAGTGCTAGTCCGGCGAAGGGGAACGCAGATACGCAGTATTTT
CSASPAKGNADTQYF
>TRBV28|TRBD2|NA|TRBJ2-3
TGTGCCAGCAGATCTGGACTAGCGGGGCGCACAGATACGCAGTATTTT
CASRSGLAGRTDTQYF
>TRBV13|TRBD2|once|TRBJ2-1
TGTGCCAGCAGCTCGTCTGAAGCGGGGGCCCGAAACAAGCAGTTCTTC
CASSSSEAGARNKQFF